This TCR beta chain is from a study of cytomegalovirus exposure and HLA in healthy donors. Background on the study: An earlier analysis identified 120 million or so unique TCR beta sequences in some 170 million T cells.

Use of 60 Vbeta and 13 Jbeta primers characterized the PCR. The table came from immunoSEQ multiplex PCR; TCRdb's copy has only in-frame clones and leaves some out. Of about 72,000 clones listed, about 80% are singletons. Overall study results and limits: Under in vitro conditions, a few CMV-associated chains were confirmed as specific for CMV antigens. Data from an earlier analysis indicated that most TCR beta V segments were productive either about 87% or about 30% of the time. With high specificity and sensitivity, the classifier reportedly diagnosed cytomegalovirus status.

On this clone itself: Its specificity is unknown.

V was shortened by 5 bases and J by 5 bases, with 13 bases between the two germline ends. The CDR3 is made up of 13 amino acids. Per the germline V gene, CDR1 is SEHNR and CDR2 is FQNEAQ (reference sequence). This TCR was recovered from a man in his forties or fifties in good health and CMV-seronegative. The rearrangement links TRBV7-9 to TRBJ2-7; D might be TRBD1 (5 bases). Sample: PBMCs. CDR3 loop: CASSLTGPDEQYF. The CDR3 coding sequence is TGTGCCAGCAGCCTCACAGGTCCCGACGAGCAGTACTTC.